Each of the 14 T cell receptor beta chains below was sequenced from the same sample in a study of response to subunit inactivated influenza vaccine. Via MiXCR, TCRdb re-called the RT-PCR reads, giving one row per CDR3 protein. The repertoire holds 600,000 to 850,000 distinct CDR3 sequences, with about 14% as singletons. The source material was PBMCs from blood, sampled approximately 15 days before vaccination. These receptors came from a man aged 45 to 65 who received an inactivated influenza vaccine.

This chain uses TRBV28 with TRBJ1-1; the D is unclear. CDR3 length: 13 residues. With 2 bases removed from V and 3 bases from J, the gap between germline ends came to 7 bases. Germline values: CDR1 MDHEN, CDR2 SYDVKM. CDR3 coding DNA: TGTGCCAGCAGTTTAACCCCAGACACTGAAGCTTTCTTT. Its protein is CASSLTPDTEAFF.

A few counts support this clonotype. V and J are TRBV5-1 and TRBJ1-1, with D unclear. V shed 1 base and J shed 1 base, with 11 bases lying between them. The CDR3 sequence is 15 residues long. CDR1 and CDR2 (germline): SGHRS, YFSETQ. The DNA for the CDR3 is TGCGCCAGCAGCTTGTCTGGGGTCCCGAACACTGAAGCTTTCTTT. It specifies CASSLSGVPNTEAFF.

This clonotype was counted a few times. The CDR3 nucleotides are TGTGCCACCAGCGGTAGGCTCGTCACTGAAGCTTTCTTT. Residues: CATSGRLVTEAFF. The chain joins TRBV15 to TRBJ1-1; no definite D call. The CDR3 runs to 13 residues. V was clipped by 5 bases and J by 4 bases, with 11 bases between them. Germline values: CDR1 LNHNV, CDR2 YYDKDF (reference sequence).

The V call is TRBV7-9, the J call TRBJ1-1; perhaps TRBD1 as D (6 bases). Trimming removed 1 base at V and 5 bases at J, with 14 bases between. In germline, CDR1 is SEHNR, CDR2 FQNEAQ (reference sequence). CDR3 size: 15 residues. CDR3 in DNA: TGTGCCAGCAGCTTAGTGGTCAGGGGATGGACTGAAGCTTTCTTT. Translation gives CASSLVVRGWTEAFF.

This chain connects TRBV20-1 to TRBJ2-7, with D perhaps TRBD1 (5 bases). Germline V gives CDR1 DFQATT, CDR2 SNEGSKA (reference sequence). V was cut by 1 base and J by 0 bases, with 13 bases left in between. The CDR3 is made up of 15 amino acids. The CDR3 reads CSARAPRTLSYEQYF. The CDR3 DNA sequence: TGCAGTGCTAGAGCCCCCCGGACACTCTCCTACGAGCAGTACTTC.

This chain links TRBV2 with TRBJ1-5; D is undetermined. The V end lost 5 bases, the J end lost 0 bases, and 8 bases lay between the germline ends. CDR3 length: 14 amino acids. Germline-derived CDR1 and CDR2 are SNHLY and FYNNEI. DNA for the CDR3: TGTGCCAGCAGTATTGACGGTAGCAATCAGCCCCAGCATTTT. Its translation is CASSIDGSNQPQHF. Full variable domain (missing parts from reference TRBV2 and TRBJ1-5): EPEVTQTPSHQVTQMGQEVILRCVPISNHLYFYWYRQILGQKVEFLVSFYNNEISEKSEIFDDQFSVERPDGSNFTLKIRSTKLEDSAMYFCASSIDGSNQPQHFGDGTRLSIL.

The chain has TRBV20-1 and TRBJ2-7; the D gene is possibly TRBD1 (5 bases). Germline CDR1 reads DFQATT; CDR2 reads SNEGSKA (reference sequence). There are 12 residues in the CDR3. V lost 1 base and J 4 bases, leaving 8 bases between the germline ends. In DNA form, the CDR3 reads TGCAGTGCTAGAGTGGGGCAGTACGAGCAGTACTTC. This encodes CSARVGQYEQYF.

This clonotype was seen repeatedly, ten times or more. The chain joins TRBV29-1 to TRBJ1-2; D gene uncertain. Trimming left V 4 bases short and J 1 base short, with 10 bases between. This CDR3 is 13 amino acids long. CDR1 is SQVTM, CDR2 ANQGSEA, per germline. The DNA of the CDR3 is TGCAGCGTTGCAGGCGAGCTTAACTATGGCTACACCTTC. It translates to CSVAGELNYGYTF.

The V gene is TRBV7-8, the J gene TRBJ2-2, with TRBD2 matching over 8 bases. The V and J ends lost 7 bases and 5 bases, in that order; junction bases with no gene match: 9. The V gene's germline CDR1 is SGHVS and CDR2 FQNEAQ. The CDR3 extends over 15 amino acids. The CDR3 nucleotides read TGTGCCAGCAACCGGGGGGGGAGGAGGACCGGGGAGCTGTTTTTT. This codes for CASNRGGRRTGELFF.

This clonotype was detected a few times. This sequence joins TRBV6-5 and TRBJ2-7; the D gene is possibly TRBD2 (6 bases). Germline V gene sequence: CDR1 MNHEY, CDR2 SVGAGI. The CDR3 sequence is 15 residues long. Trimming took 2 bases from V and 2 from J, leaving 13 bases between them. CDR3 in amino acids: CASSYVGGLPYEQYF. The CDR3 DNA reads as TGTGCCAGCAGTTACGTTGGGGGACTCCCCTACGAGCAGTACTTC.

In this sample, this clonotype turned up a few times. The CDR3 nucleotides are TGTGCCATCAGTGAGGCGGGAGGCGGGGGCTACGAGCAGTACTTC. It is translated as CAISEAGGGGYEQYF. The chain joins TRBV10-3 to TRBJ2-7; 8 bases match TRBD2. Looked up from germline, CDR1 is ENHRY and CDR2 is SYGVKD. V shed 2 bases and J 3 bases; nucleotides not matched to a gene: 6. This CDR3 contains 15 residues.

This chain uses TRBV6-2 or TRBV6-3 with TRBJ1-1; possible D gene TRBD1, 6 bases. Germline V gene lookup returns CDR1 MNHEY and CDR2 SVGEGT. Trimming removed 1 base at V and 0 bases at J, with 12 bases between. The CDR3 has 16 residues. The CDR3 protein is CASSYFGGRLNTEAFF. CDR3 DNA: TGTGCCAGCAGTTACTTCGGGGGCAGGTTGAACACTGAAGCTTTCTTT.

V and J are TRBV7-9 and TRBJ2-5; TRBD1 matches at 11 bases. Trimming cost V 5 bases and J 4 bases; bases outside gene matches: 6. The CDR3 spans 15 residues. The V gene's germline CDR1 is SEHNR and CDR2 FQNEAQ (reference sequence). The CDR3 DNA reads as TGTGCCAGCAGCCCCAGGACAGGGGGCATAGAGACCCAGTACTTC. Protein: CASSPRTGGIETQYF.

The sample holds many counts of this clonotype. The rearrangement links TRBV28 to TRBJ1-5, with a possible D match to TRBD1 (6 bases). The CDR3 extends over 15 amino acids. Trimming removed 6 bases from V and 4 bases from J, with 16 bases in between. CDR1 and CDR2 (germline): MDHEN, SYDVKM. The chain's CDR3 is CASSREGVENQPQHF. The DNA for the CDR3 is TGTGCCAGCAGCCGCGAGGGGGTAGAAAATCAGCCCCAGCATTTT.